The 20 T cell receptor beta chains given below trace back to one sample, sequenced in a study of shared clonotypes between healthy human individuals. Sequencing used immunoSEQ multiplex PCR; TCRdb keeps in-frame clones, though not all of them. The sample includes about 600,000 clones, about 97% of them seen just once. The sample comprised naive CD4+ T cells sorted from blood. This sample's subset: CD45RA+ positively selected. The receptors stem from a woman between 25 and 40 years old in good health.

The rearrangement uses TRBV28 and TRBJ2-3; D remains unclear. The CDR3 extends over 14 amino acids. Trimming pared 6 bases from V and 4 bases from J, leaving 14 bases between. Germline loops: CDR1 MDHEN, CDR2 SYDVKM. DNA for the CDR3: TGTGCCAGCAGCCCGACCCCCCTAGCAGATACGCAGTATTTT. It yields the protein CASSPTPLADTQYF. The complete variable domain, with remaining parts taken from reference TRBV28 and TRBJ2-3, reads DVKVTQSSRYLVKRTGEKVFLECVQDMDHENMFWYRQDPGLGLRLIYFSYDVKMKEKGDIPEGYSVSREKKERFSLILESASTNQTSMYLCASSPTPLADTQYFGPGTRLTVL.

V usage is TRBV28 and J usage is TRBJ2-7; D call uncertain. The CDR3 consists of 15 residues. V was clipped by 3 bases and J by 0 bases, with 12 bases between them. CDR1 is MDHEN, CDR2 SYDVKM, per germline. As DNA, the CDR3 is TGTGCCAGCAGTTTTTGGTCTATTGGCTCCTACGAGCAGTACTTC. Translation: CASSFWSIGSYEQYF.

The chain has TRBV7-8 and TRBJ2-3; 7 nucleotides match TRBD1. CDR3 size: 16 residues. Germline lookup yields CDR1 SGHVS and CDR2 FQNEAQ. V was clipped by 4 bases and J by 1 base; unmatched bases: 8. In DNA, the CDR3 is TGTGCCAGCAGCTCTAGACAGGGTGGGGGCACAGATACGCAGTATTTT. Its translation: CASSSRQGGGTDTQYF.

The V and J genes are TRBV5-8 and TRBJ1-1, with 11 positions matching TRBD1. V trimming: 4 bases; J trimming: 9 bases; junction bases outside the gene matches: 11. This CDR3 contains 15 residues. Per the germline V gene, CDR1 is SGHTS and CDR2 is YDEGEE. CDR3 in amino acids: CASSHPGQGGAKAFF. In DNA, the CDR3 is TGTGCCAGCAGCCACCCGGGACAGGGGGGGGCAAAAGCTTTCTTT.

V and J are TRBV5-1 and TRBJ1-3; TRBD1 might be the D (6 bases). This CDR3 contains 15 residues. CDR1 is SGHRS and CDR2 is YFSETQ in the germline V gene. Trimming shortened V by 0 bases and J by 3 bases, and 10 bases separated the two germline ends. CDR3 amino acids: CASSLAGGIGNTIYF. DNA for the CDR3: TGCGCCAGCAGCTTGGCTGGGGGCATTGGAAACACCATATATTTT.

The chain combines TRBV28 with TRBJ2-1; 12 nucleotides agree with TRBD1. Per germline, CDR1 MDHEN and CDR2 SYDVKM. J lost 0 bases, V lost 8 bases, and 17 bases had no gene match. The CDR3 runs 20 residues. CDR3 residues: CASPPAQGTGGKGSYNEQFF. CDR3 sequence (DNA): TGTGCCAGCCCCCCGGCCCAGGGGACAGGGGGCAAAGGCTCCTACAATGAGCAGTTCTTC.

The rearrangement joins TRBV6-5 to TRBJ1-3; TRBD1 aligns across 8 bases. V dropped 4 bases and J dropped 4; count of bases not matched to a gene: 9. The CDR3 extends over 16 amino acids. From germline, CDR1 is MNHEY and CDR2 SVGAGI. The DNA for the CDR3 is TGTGCCAGCAGTTCCGGGACAGGATCGGCAGGAAACACCATATATTTT. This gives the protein CASSSGTGSAGNTIYF.

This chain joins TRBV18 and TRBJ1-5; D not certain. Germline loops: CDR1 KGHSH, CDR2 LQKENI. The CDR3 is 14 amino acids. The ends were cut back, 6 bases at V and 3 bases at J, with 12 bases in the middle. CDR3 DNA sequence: TGTGCCAGCTCTCAGGACGGTTACAATCAGCCCCAGCATTTT. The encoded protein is CASSQDGYNQPQHF.

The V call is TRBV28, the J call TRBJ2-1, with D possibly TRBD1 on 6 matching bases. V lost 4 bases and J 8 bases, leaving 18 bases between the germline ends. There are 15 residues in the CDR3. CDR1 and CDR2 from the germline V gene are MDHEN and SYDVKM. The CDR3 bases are TGTGCCAGCAGTTCCGGAGCGATGGGGGCGGATGAGCAGTTCTTC. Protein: CASSSGAMGADEQFF.

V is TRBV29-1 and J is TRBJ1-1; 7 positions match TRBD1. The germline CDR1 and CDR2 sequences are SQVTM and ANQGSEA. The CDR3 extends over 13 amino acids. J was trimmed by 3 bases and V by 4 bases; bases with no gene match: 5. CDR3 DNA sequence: TGCAGCGTTGCCGACAGGGTGGACACTGAAGCTTTCTTT. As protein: CSVADRVDTEAFF.

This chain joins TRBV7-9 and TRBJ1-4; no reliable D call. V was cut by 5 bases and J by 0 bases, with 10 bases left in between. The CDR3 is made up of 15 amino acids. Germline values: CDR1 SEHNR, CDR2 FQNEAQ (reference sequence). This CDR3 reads CASSGIKATNEKLFF. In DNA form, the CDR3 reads TGTGCCAGCAGCGGAATAAAAGCAACTAATGAAAAACTGTTTTTT.

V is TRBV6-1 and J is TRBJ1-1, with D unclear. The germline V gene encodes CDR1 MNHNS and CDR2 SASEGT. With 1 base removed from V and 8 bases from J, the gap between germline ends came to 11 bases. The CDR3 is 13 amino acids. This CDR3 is CASSEVRNSEAFF. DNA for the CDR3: TGTGCCAGCAGTGAAGTAAGAAACAGCGAAGCTTTCTTT.

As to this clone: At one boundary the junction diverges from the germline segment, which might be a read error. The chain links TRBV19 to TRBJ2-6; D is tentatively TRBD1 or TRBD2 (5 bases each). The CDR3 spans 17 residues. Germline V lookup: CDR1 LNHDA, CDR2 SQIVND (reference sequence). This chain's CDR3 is CASSISSWGSAANVLTF. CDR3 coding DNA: TGTGCCAGTAGTATATCTAGCTGGGGGTCTGCGGCCAACGTCCTGACTTTC. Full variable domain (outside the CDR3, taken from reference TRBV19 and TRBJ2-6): DGGITQSPKYLFRKEGQNVTLSCEQNLNHDAMYWYRQDPGQGLRLIYYSQIVNDFQKGDIAEGYSVSREKKESFPLTVTSAQKNPTAFYLCASSISSWGSAANVLTFGAGSRLTVL.

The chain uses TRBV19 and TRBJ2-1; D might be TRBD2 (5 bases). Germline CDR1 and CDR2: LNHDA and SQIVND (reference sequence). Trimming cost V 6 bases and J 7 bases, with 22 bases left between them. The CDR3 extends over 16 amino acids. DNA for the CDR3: TGTGCCAGTAGGGGCTCGGCGGCAGGCCGAGGGAATGAGCAGTTCTTC. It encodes CASRGSAAGRGNEQFF.

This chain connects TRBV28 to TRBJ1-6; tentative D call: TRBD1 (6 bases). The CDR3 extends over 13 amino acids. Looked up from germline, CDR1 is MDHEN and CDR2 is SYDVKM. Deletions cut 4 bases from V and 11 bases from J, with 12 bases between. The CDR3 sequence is CASSYHRDPPLHF. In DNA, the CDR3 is TGTGCCAGCAGTTACCACAGGGACCCACCCCTCCACTTT.

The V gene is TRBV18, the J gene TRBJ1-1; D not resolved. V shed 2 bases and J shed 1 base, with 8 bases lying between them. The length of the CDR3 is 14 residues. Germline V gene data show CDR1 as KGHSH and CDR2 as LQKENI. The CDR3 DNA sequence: TGTGCCAGCTCACCAGGGAGTCGGAACACTGAAGCTTTCTTT. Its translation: CASSPGSRNTEAFF.

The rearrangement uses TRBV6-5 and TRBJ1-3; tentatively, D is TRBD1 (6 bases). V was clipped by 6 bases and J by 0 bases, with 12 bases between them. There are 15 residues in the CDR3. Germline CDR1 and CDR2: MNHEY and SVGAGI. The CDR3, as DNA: TGTGCCAGCAGGGGTACAGGGCGCTCTGGAAACACCATATATTTT. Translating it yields CASRGTGRSGNTIYF.

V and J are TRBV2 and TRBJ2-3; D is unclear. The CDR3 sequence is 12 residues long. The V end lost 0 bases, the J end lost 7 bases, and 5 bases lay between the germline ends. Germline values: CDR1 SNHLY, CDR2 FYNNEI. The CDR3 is CASSEALYTQYF. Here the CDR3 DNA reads TGTGCCAGCAGTGAAGCGCTTTATACGCAGTATTTT. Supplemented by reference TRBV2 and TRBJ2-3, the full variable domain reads EPEVTQTPSHQVTQMGQEVILRCVPISNHLYFYWYRQILGQKVEFLVSFYNNEISEKSEIFDDQFSVERPDGSNFTLKIRSTKLEDSAMYFCASSEALYTQYFGPGTRLTVL.

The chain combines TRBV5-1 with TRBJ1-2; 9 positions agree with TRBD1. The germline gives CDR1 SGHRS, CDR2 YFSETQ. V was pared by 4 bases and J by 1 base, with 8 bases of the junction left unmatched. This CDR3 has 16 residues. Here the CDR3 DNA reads TGCGCCAGCAGCCCGGCGAGGGACAGGGTTAACTATGGCTACACCTTC. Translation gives CASSPARDRVNYGYTF. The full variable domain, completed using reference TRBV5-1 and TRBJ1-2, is KAGVTQTPRYLIKTRGQQVTLSCSPISGHRSVSWYQQTPGQGLQFLFEYFSETQRNKGNFPGRFSGRQFSNSRSEMNVSTLELGDSALYLCASSPARDRVNYGYTFGSGTRLTVV.

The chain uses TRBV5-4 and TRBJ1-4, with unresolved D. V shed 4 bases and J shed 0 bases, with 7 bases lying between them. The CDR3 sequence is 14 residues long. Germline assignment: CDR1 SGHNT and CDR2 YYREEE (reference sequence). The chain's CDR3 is CASSPGTTNEKLFF. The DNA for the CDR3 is TGTGCCAGCAGCCCCGGGACAACTAATGAAAAACTGTTTTTT.